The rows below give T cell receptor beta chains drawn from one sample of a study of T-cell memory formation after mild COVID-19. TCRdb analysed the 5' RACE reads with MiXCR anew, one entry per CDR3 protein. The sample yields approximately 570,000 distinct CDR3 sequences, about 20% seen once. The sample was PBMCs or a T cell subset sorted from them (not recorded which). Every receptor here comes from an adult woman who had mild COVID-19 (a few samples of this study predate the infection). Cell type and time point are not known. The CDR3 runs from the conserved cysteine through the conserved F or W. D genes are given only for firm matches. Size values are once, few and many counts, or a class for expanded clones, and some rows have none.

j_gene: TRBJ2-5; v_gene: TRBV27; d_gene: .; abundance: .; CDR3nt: TGTGCCAGCAGTTTTCACGGGACATCCCAAGAGACCCAGTACTTC; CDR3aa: CASSFHGTSQETQYF
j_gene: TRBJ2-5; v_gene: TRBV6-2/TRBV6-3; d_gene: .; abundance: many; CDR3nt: TGTGCCAGCAGTGCCCTAGTGTACCAAGAGACCCAGTACTTC; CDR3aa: CASSALVYQETQYF
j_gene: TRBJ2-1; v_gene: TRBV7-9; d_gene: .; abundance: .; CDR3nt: TGTGCCAGCAGCTTAGCTGGGGAGAGGTACAATGAGCAGTTCTTC; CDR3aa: CASSLAGERYNEQFF
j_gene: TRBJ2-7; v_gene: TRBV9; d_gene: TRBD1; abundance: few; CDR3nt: TGTGCCAGCAGCTACACAGGGGATACGTCCCACGAGCAGTACTTC; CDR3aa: CASSYTGDTSHEQYF
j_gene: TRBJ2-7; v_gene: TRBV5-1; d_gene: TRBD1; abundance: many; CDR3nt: TGTGCCAGCAGTCCCGGGACAGGGCCCTACGAGCAGTACTTC; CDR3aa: CASSPGTGPYEQYF
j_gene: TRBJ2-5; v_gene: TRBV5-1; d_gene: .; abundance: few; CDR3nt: TGCGCCAGCAGCACTCCGGGTGTCGGGACGGAGACCCAGTACTTC; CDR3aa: CASSTPGVGTETQYF
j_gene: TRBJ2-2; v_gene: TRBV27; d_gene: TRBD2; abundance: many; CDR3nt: TGTGCCAGCAGTATGCCGGGACTAGCGGGAGGAGGGACCGGGGAGCTGTTTTTT; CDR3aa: CASSMPGLAGGGTGELFF
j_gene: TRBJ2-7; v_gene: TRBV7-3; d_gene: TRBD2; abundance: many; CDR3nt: TGTGCCAGCAGCGCTACCGGGGGGGCCTACGAGCAGTACTTC; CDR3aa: CASSATGGAYEQYF
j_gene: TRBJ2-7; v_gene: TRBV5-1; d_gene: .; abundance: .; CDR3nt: TGCGCCAGCAGAGCGGCAGGGGTATGGGACGAGCAGTACTTC; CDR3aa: CASRAAGVWDEQYF
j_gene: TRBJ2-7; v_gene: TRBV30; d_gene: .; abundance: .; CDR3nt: TGTGCCTGGAGTGTACTTGGGATAGGCGAGCAGTACTTC; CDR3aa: CAWSVLGIGEQYF
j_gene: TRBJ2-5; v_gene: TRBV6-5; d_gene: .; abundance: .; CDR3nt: TGTGCCAGCAGTTACTCGTGGAGCGTAGAGACCCAGTACTTC; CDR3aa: CASSYSWSVETQYF
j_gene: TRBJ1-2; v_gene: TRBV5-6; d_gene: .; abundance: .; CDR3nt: TGTGCCAGCAGCTTGGAAGGACATGGTGGCTACACCTTC; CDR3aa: CASSLEGHGGYTF
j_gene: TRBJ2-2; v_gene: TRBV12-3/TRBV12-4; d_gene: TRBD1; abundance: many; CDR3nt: TGTGCCAGCAGTCCGGACAGGGCCTCCACCGGGGAGCTGTTTTTT; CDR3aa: CASSPDRASTGELFF
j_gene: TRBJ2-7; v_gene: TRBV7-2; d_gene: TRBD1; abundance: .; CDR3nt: TGTGCCAGCAGCTTAGGTCCCACAGGGGCGATAGAGCAGTACTTC; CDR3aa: CASSLGPTGAIEQYF
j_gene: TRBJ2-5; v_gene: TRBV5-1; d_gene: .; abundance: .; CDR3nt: TGCGCCAGCGGAGTTGGAGAAGAGACCCAGTACTTC; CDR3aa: CASGVGEETQYF
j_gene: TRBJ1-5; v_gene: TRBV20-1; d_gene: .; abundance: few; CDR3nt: TGCAGTGCTAACTCTAGGACGGGACCCCAGCATTTT; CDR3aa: CSANSRTGPQHF
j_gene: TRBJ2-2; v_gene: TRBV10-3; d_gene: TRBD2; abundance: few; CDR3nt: TGTGCCACGGGGACTAGCGGGGATCAGAGCGGGGAGCTGTTTTTT; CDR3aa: CATGTSGDQSGELFF
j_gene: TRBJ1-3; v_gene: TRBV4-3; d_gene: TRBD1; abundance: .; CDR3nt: TGCGCCAGCAGCCAAAATCCCGGACAGGGTCAGACCCATGGAAACACCATATATTTT; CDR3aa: CASSQNPGQGQTHGNTIYF
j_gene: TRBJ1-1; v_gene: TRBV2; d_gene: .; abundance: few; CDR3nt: TGTGCCAGCAAATTTGAGGCATCTTTCGCTGAAGCTTTCTTT; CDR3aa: CASKFEASFAEAFF
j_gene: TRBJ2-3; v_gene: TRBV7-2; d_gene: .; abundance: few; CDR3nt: TGTGCCAGCAGCAAGACCCTAGCGAGGACAGATACGCAGTATTTT; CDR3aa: CASSKTLARTDTQYF
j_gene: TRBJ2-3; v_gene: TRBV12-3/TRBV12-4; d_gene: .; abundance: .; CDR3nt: TGTGCCAGCAGTTTCCCCAGAGGGCTGTCAGATACGCAGTATTTT; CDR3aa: CASSFPRGLSDTQYF
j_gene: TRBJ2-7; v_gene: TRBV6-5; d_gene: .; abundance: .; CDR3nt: TGTGCCAGCAGTTACTACCAGGGGAGCTACGAGCAGTACTTC; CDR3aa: CASSYYQGSYEQYF
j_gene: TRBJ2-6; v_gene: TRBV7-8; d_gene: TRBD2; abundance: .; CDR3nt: TGTGCCAGCAGCATTAGCGGGGGTTTAGGGGCCAACGTCCTGACTTTC; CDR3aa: CASSISGGLGANVLTF
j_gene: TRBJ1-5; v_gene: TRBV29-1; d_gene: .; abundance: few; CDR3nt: TGCAGCGTTGTCTGGGTAGATAATAGCAATCAGCCCCAGCATTTT; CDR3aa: CSVVWVDNSNQPQHF
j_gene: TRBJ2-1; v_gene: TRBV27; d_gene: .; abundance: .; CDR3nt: TGTGCCAGCATAAACAGTTTCTACAATGAGCAGTTCTTC; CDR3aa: CASINSFYNEQFF
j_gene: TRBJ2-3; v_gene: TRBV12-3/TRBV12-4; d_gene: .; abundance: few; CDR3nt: TGTGCCAGCAGTGGACGTTTCACAGATACGCAGTATTTT; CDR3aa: CASSGRFTDTQYF
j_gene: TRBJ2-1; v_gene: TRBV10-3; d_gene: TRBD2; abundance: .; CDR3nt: TGTGCCATCAGTGACGAGCGGGAGAGCCGCTACAATGAGCAGTTCTTC; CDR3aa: CAISDERESRYNEQFF
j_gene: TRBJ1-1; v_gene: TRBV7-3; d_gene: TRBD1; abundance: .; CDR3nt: TGTGCCAGCAGCTCCGGGACAGGGGGCTTTGGGAACACTGAAGCTTTCTTT; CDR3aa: CASSSGTGGFGNTEAFF
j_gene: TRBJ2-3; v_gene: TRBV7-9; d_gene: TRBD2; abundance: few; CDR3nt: TGTGCCAGCAGCCGGACTAGCGGCCGTCCCTACGGGGATACGCAGTATTTT; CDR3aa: CASSRTSGRPYGDTQYF
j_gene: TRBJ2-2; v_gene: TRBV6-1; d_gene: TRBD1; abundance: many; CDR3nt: TGTGCCAGCAGTGAATTCGCGACAGGGGTGGACACCGGGGAGCTGTTTTTT; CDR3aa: CASSEFATGVDTGELFF
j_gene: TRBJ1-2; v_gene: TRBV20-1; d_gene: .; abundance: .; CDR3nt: TGCCCGGGGGTCCCCTATGGCTACACCTTC; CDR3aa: CPGVPYGYTF
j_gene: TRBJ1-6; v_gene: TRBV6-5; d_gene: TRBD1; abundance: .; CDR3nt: TGTGCCAGCAGTTCGGGACAGGGGATTGATTCACCCCTCCACTTT; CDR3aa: CASSSGQGIDSPLHF
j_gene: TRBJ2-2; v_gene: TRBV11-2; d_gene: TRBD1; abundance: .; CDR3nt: TGTGCCAGCAGCTTAACCTTGAAGGGGGCCCTAACCGGGGAGCTGTTTTTT; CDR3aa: CASSLTLKGALTGELFF
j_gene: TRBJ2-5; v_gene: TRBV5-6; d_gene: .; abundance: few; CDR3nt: TGTGCCAGCAGCTTGTACGCGACAGAGACCCAGTACTTC; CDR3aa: CASSLYATETQYF
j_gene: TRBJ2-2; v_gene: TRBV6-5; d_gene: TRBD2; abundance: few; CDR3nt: TGTGCCAGCAGTTACTCGGGACTAGCGGGAAGGACCGGGGAGCTGTTTTTT; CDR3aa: CASSYSGLAGRTGELFF
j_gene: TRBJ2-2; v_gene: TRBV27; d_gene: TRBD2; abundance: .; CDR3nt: TGTGCCAGCAGTTTCCGACGCCTAGCGGGAGGGCCCGGGGAGCTGTTTTTT; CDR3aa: CASSFRRLAGGPGELFF
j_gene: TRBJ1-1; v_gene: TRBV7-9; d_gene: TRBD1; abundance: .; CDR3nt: TGTGCCTTCCCGCTACCGGGACAGGGGTGTTTCTTT; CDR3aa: CAFPLPGQGCFF
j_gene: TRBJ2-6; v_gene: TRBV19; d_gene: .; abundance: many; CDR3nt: TGTGCCAGTAGTATAAGGGGGGACAGCTCTGGGGCCAACGTCCTGACTTTC; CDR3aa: CASSIRGDSSGANVLTF